This T cell receptor (beta chain) was found in a study of memory CD4+ T cells and cytomegalovirus serostatus. General observations from the study: The CMV-associated TCR signature appears largely within the CD4+ memory repertoire.

The CDR3 extends over 16 amino acids. Germline V gives CDR1 LNHDA, CDR2 SQIVND (reference sequence). The V end lost 7 bases, the J end lost 6 bases, and 21 bases lay between the germline ends. Turning to this clone: Its antigen is still unknown.

Single viable CD3+CD4+CD8-CD45RO+ cells were sorted as the memory CD4+ T cells. Profiling relied on immunoSEQ multiplex PCR, and the TCRdb table lists in-frame clones only, not all of them. The data show about 54,000 clones, around 76% seen once. This sequence originates from an adult in good health and CMV-seronegative. V usage is TRBV19 and J usage is TRBJ2-2; D gene unclear. Sequences were obtained from memory CD4+ T cells from blood. The CDR3 DNA reads as TGTGCCAGTACCGCGAGTCAGGTCTCCCCGGCCGGGGAGCTGTTTTTT. This encodes CASTASQVSPAGELFF.